Listed below are T cell receptor beta chains from one sample, sequenced in a study of regulatory T cells in long-lasting Graves disease. One entry per CDR3 protein results from TCRdb running MiXCR on the multiplex PCR reads. In the table there are about 470,000 distinct CDR3 sequences, about 22% of which are singletons. This specimen consisted of peripheral blood mononuclear cells (PBMCs), obtained when the disease was refractory, from a patient treated with antithyroid drugs. Every receptor here comes from a female donor with Graves disease. CDR3s include the opening cysteine and the closing phenylalanine or tryptophan. D genes are given only for firm matches. Rows give clone size only sometimes, using once, few, many, or a class for an expanded clone.

TRBJ2-2 TRBV7-2 TRBD1 . TGTGCCAGCAGCTACAGGGACAGCGCCGGGGAGCTGTTTTTT CASSYRDSAGELFF
TRBJ1-1 TRBV6-1 . many TGTGCCAGCAGAGTCGGAAGCACTGAAGCTTTCTTT CASRVGSTEAFF
TRBJ1-1 TRBV10-3 . few TGTGCCATCAGTGAATACGCCGAGGGGAATGAAGCTTTCTTT CAISEYAEGNEAFF
TRBJ2-5 TRBV6-1 . many TGTGCCAGCAGTGGCGCGGGACTCGGGACCCAGTACTTC CASSGAGLGTQYF
TRBJ2-2 TRBV28 . many TGTGCCAGCAGTTTTGGTTGGGGGCCCACCACCGGGGAGCTGTTTTTT CASSFGWGPTTGELFF
TRBJ2-1 TRBV12-3/TRBV12-4 . . TGTGCCAGCGCCGAGGGGGGAAATGAACAGTTCTTC CASAEGGNEQFF
TRBJ2-7 TRBV2 . many TGTGCCAGCAGTGAAGCGCTTCGGACCGACGAGCAGTACTTC CASSEALRTDEQYF
TRBJ2-5 TRBV4-1 TRBD1 few TGCGCCAGCAGCCAAGTTCAGGGACAGCAAGAGACCCAGTACTTC CASSQVQGQQETQYF
TRBJ2-5 TRBV2 . many TGTGCCAGCAGTGAAACGCAGATGAAAGAGACCCAGTACTTC CASSETQMKETQYF
TRBJ2-7 TRBV28 . many TGTGCCAGCAGTTTTGGCAATGCCTACGAGCAGTACTTC CASSFGNAYEQYF
TRBJ1-5 TRBV12-3/TRBV12-4 . many TGTGCCAGCAGTTTGATGGGAAATCAGCCCCAGCATTTT CASSLMGNQPQHF
TRBJ2-2 TRBV9 TRBD1 . TGTGCCAGCAGCGGTAGGACAGGGGGTCTCACCGGGGAGCTGTTTTTT CASSGRTGGLTGELFF
TRBJ2-1 TRBV6-9 TRBD2 . TGTGCCAGCAGTTACTCCCCCAGTAGCGGGGTTACCTACAATGAGCAGTTCTTC CASSYSPSSGVTYNEQFF
TRBJ1-5 TRBV24-1 . many TGTGCCACCAGTGACCGGGACGGTAGCAATCAGCCCCAGCATTTT CATSDRDGSNQPQHF
TRBJ2-7 TRBV7-9 TRBD2 . TGTGCCAGCAGCTCTCAGCGGGGCCTAGATGAGCAGTACTTC CASSSQRGLDEQYF
TRBJ2-3 TRBV12-3/TRBV12-4 . . TGTGCCAGCAGTCGGACAACCGCTAGCACAGATACGCAGTATTTT CASSRTTASTDTQYF
TRBJ2-5 TRBV20-1 . . TGCAGTGCCCAGGGCCCTCAAGAGACCCAGTACTTC CSAQGPQETQYF
TRBJ2-7 TRBV28 TRBD1 many TGTGCCAGCAGTGGGGGACAGGGGGGATTACCGAGACAGTACTTC CASSGGQGGLPRQYF
TRBJ1-2 TRBV9 . . TGTGCCACCCTCCGGAATGGCTACACCTTC CATLRNGYTF
TRBJ2-5 TRBV11-2 . many TGTGCCAGCAGCTGGGGAGGATTGGGTGAGACCCAGTACTTC CASSWGGLGETQYF
TRBJ1-2 TRBV2 TRBD1 . TGTGCCAGCAGTGAAGGTTGGGGCAGGGGGGATGGCTACACCTTC CASSEGWGRGDGYTF
TRBJ1-5 TRBV2 . many TGTGCCAGCAACTTCGATGGCAATCAGCCCCAGCATTTT CASNFDGNQPQHF
TRBJ1-1 TRBV6-5 TRBD1 . TGTGCCAGCAGTTCGACAGGGGGCAGCGCTGAAGCTTTCTTT CASSSTGGSAEAFF
TRBJ2-7 TRBV29-1 . . TGCAGCGTTGTTATGGGGGCGGGCAACGAGCAGTACTTC CSVVMGAGNEQYF
TRBJ2-2 TRBV24-1 . many TGTGCCACCAGTGATCTCGCGGGGCAGGCGAACATCGGGGAGCTGTTTTTT CATSDLAGQANIGELFF
TRBJ2-5 TRBV15 . many TGTGCCACCAGCAGGAGTCTGAGACTACAAGAGACCCAGTACTTC CATSRSLRLQETQYF
TRBJ2-7 TRBV3-1 . . TGTGCCAGCAGCCAAGGCCCGCAGGTTACCCACGAGCAGTACTTC CASSQGPQVTHEQYF
TRBJ2-5 TRBV28 . many TGTGCCAGCAGTTTAGTGTCCGGGGCGGGGGCCTCAATGAGGCTGCCCCAAGAGACCCAGTACTTC CASSLVSGAGASMRLPQETQYF
TRBJ2-7 TRBV12-5 . many TGTGCTAGTGGTTTGGGACTCACTCAGGTATCCTACGAGCAGTACTTC CASGLGLTQVSYEQYF
TRBJ2-7 TRBV11-2 . few TGTGCCAGCAACCTTCAGGAGGGTACCTACGAGCAGTACTTC CASNLQEGTYEQYF
TRBJ1-5 TRBV28 . many TGTGCCAGCAGTTTGGGGGCCTGGTGGGAGATTAGCAATCAGCCCCAGCATTTT CASSLGAWWEISNQPQHF
TRBJ1-1 TRBV28 . few TGTGCCAGCAGTCCCTTAGGGGGGAACACTGAAGCTTTCTTT CASSPLGGNTEAFF
TRBJ2-7 TRBV7-9 TRBD2 few TGTGCCAGCAGCAAGGGTGAGGGGGCTAGCGGGAAAATGGACGAGCAGTACTTC CASSKGEGASGKMDEQYF
TRBJ2-5 TRBV12-3/TRBV12-4 . few TGTGCCAGCAGTTTAATGGGGGCTGGGGAGACCCAGTACTTC CASSLMGAGETQYF
TRBJ2-2 TRBV5-8 . few TGTGCCAGCAGCTCCGGGACGTGGGGAGGCGGGGAGCTGTTTTTT CASSSGTWGGGELFF
TRBJ2-5 TRBV15 TRBD1 many TGTGCCACCAGCAGCTTAGGACAGGGAATGGAGACCCAGTACTTC CATSSLGQGMETQYF
TRBJ1-4 TRBV27 TRBD1 few TGTGCCAGCAGTCCCTGGACAGGGGGCGGTGAAAAACTGTTTTTT CASSPWTGGGEKLFF
TRBJ2-7 TRBV2 TRBD1 many TGTGCCAGCAGTGATGGGACAGGGGTCGGGGAGCAGTACTTC CASSDGTGVGEQYF
TRBJ1-4 TRBV27 TRBD1 many TGTGCCAGCAGTCCGTTACAGGGGGGAGATGAAAAACTGTTTTTT CASSPLQGGDEKLFF
TRBJ2-7 TRBV28 . many TGTGCCAGCAGTTTAGTTGGGGGGGCACGCGAGCAGTACTTC CASSLVGGAREQYF
TRBJ2-1 TRBV12-3/TRBV12-4 TRBD2 . TGTGCCAGCAGTTCGGAGCGGGACCCTGGGAATGAGCAGTTCTTC CASSSERDPGNEQFF
TRBJ2-5 TRBV20-1 TRBD2 . TGCAGTGCTGGTCTAGTAGCGGGAGGGCCCAACCGGGAGACCCAGTACTTC CSAGLVAGGPNRETQYF
TRBJ2-5 TRBV5-1 TRBD2 few TGCGCCAGCAGTCAAGGAGAAGGGAGGGGTGAGACCCAGTACTTC CASSQGEGRGETQYF
TRBJ2-7 TRBV20-1 . . TGCAGTGCTAGAGCCCGGGACACTTACGACGAGCAGTACTTC CSARARDTYDEQYF
TRBJ1-4 TRBV5-5 TRBD1 . TGTGCCAGCAGTACTCCGGGACAGGGGGCTGAAAAACTGTTTTTT CASSTPGQGAEKLFF
TRBJ2-5 TRBV11-3 TRBD2 many TGTGCCAGCAGCCAGGGACTAGCGGGAGAAGAGACCCAGTACTTC CASSQGLAGEETQYF
TRBJ1-2 TRBV4-2 . few TGTGCCAGCAGCCAAGTTGAATTGACTAACTATGGCTACACCTTC CASSQVELTNYGYTF
TRBJ1-5 TRBV19 . few TGTGCCAGTAGTATAGCTGGGCAGCCCCAGCATTTT CASSIAGQPQHF
TRBJ2-5 TRBV6-2/TRBV6-3 TRBD2 few TGTGCCAGCTCTTGGGCTAGCGGGACGGAGACCCAGTACTTC CASSWASGTETQYF
TRBJ1-1 TRBV7-8 . many TGTGCCAGCAGCTTAGAGAGTTACACTGAAGCTTTCTTT CASSLESYTEAFF
TRBJ2-1 TRBV7-9 TRBD2 . TGTGCCAGCACTGGAGCTAGCGGGACGTTAAGCCAAGACAATGAGCAGTTCTTC CASTGASGTLSQDNEQFF